Below, one TCR beta chain is given with its context. Its binding antigen is unknown. Per-base qualities were not stored, and no clone one base away is much larger. Peripheral blood CD8+ and CD4+ T cells from healthy donors, Susac syndrome patients and multiple sclerosis patients were profiled by high-throughput TCR beta sequencing. The Susac syndrome patients fulfilled recently defined diagnostic criteria for either definite or probable disease. Bulk CD8+ and CD4+ T cells were purified by magnetic negative isolation, whereas CD8+ TEMRA cells were enriched by FACS. Blood was drawn into EDTA tubes, processed within 24 hours, and PBMCs were isolated by density gradient centrifugation. PBMCs destined for TCR sequencing were cryopreserved in liquid nitrogen and later thawed in a 37 °C water bath. The sorted or isolated CD4+, CD8+ and CD8+ TEMRA cells reached a purity of at least 90%. RNA was extracted with the RNeasy kit and roughly 0.45 to 1 ug was reverse transcribed using random hexamers. The immunoSEQ multiplex PCR assay, which covers 54 Vbeta and 13 Jbeta segments, was used to amplify TCR beta CDR3 regions. PCR amplification bias was corrected by using a synthetic template baseline for primer optimization and computational correction. The original pipeline was this. Reads were assigned to V, D and J genes according to IMGT and analyzed in immunoSEQ Analyzer, with only productive sequences retained. To calculate clonality, Shannon entropy was normalized by log2 of the number of productive unique sequences and then subtracted from one. For each patient and control, public and private clones were evaluated among the 100 most prevalent clones. Clones were defined as Susac-specific if absent from the healthy and MS cohorts, from 1052 published viral clones and from other ImmuneACCESS disease sequences. TCRdb trimmed the raw reads at Q25, called clones with MiXCR and kept productive beta chains. Every CDR3 protein is listed once, alongside the most common genes and DNA of its rows. The authors' filters were not applied to this entry. This sample is represented by 80,000 to 90,000 distinct CDR3 sequences; just under 95% of them were singletons. About 0.45% of the sample is taken by the ten largest.

The data were taken from a study of CD8 T cells in Susac syndrome (dated by TCRdb to the late 2010s). Concerning the study at large: Among the Susac syndrome patients who were sequenced, clinically active disease was present in roughly six and clinical remission was observed in under ten. Clonality of the CD8+ T cell repertoire was compared between about a dozen healthy donors, approximately 14 Susac syndrome patients and approximately 16 multiple sclerosis patients. At blood withdrawal, Susac syndrome patients were either therapy-naive, taking corticosteroids (in some cases with IVIg as well), or taking IVIg alone. The study used repertoire sequencing to test whether antigen drove CD8+ T cell activation and differentiation in Susac syndrome.

Results and caveats for the whole study, not just this receptor: Sixteen and five Susac-specific public clones were found in the total CD8+ and CD8+ TEMRA repertoires, respectively. Clonal expansion was seen in Susac syndrome CD8+ repertoires, peaking in CD8+ TEMRA cells and being greater in clinically active patients than in remitting ones. The TCR sequencing and HLA analysis was acknowledged to have included a relatively small number of individuals.

The CDR3 measures 14 amino acids from cysteine to phenylalanine. Only the CDR3 DNA stays, 42 bases, in frame from base 1. CDR1 and CDR2, looked up from the germline V gene (reference sequence), are GTSNPN and SVGIG. V is pared back by 4 bases and J by 3 bases, with 15 bases lying between the germline termini. The sequenced sample consisted of CD8+ T cells from PBMCs. The sequence came from a human donor with Susac syndrome. The V gene is TRBV30 and the J gene is TRBJ1-1; a tentative D match to TRBD1 spans 5 bases. The DNA reads TGTGCCTGGACCCCGGGATTGGGGGACACTGAAGCTTTCTTT. The translation is CAWTPGLGDTEAFF.